A single sample is the source of the 22 T cell receptor beta chains below, sequenced in a study of CD8+ T cells in alopecia areata. Reverse transcribed after extraction, RNA yielded cDNA as the sequencing template. Sequencing was performed with immunoSEQ multiplex PCR; in TCRdb, only in-frame clones are kept and a portion is missing. The repertoire includes 210,000 or so clones, approximately 65% of them detected once, and roughly 1.2% sits in the top ten. The treatment: oral pan-JAK inhibitor, 5-10 mg twice daily. The source was CD4+ T cells sorted from blood, collected at approximately week 45, from a patient treated with tofacitinib. The receptors were sampled from a human donor with alopecia areata.

This clone was seen only a few times. V is TRBV5-6 and J is TRBJ2-7; TRBD1 matches at 7 bases. This CDR3 contains 13 residues. Germline V gene lookup returns CDR1 SGHDT and CDR2 YYEEEE. V trimming: 6 bases; J trimming: 4 bases; junction bases outside the gene matches: 7. The CDR3 DNA reads as TGTGCCAGCACCAGACAGGGTTTGTACGAGCAGTACTTC. Its protein product is CASTRQGLYEQYF.

The rearrangement links TRBV29-1 to TRBJ1-2, with TRBD1 matching 7 bases. Germline-derived CDR1 and CDR2 are SQVTM and ANQGSEA. This CDR3 is built from 16 residues. J gave up 4 bases and V 3 bases, and 14 bases lay outside the gene matches. Here the CDR3 reads CSVDRGDRDTLYGYTF. The CDR3 DNA reads as TGCAGCGTTGACCGGGGAGACAGGGACACCCTCTATGGCTACACCTTC.

The V call is TRBV4-3, the J call TRBJ1-2; D is possibly TRBD1 (5 bases). Germline loops: CDR1 LGHNA, CDR2 YSLEER. The CDR3 consists of 14 residues. V lost 3 bases, J lost 4 bases, and 12 bases lay in between. The CDR3 nucleotides are TGCGCCAGCAGCCAGACCGTAGACAGCTATGGCTACACCTTC. Translation gives CASSQTVDSYGYTF.

V usage is TRBV6-6 and J usage is TRBJ1-1; D remains ambiguous. The CDR3 covers 11 residues. The germline V gene encodes CDR1 MNHNY and CDR2 SVGAGI (reference sequence). Trimming left V 2 bases short and J 7 bases short, with 5 bases between. This CDR3 reads CASSYSREAFF. For the CDR3, the DNA is TGTGCCAGCAGTTACAGTCGTGAAGCTTTCTTT.

This clone was counted once. The chain is built from TRBV15 and TRBJ1-5; D uncertain. The ends were cut back, 0 bases at V and 7 bases at J, with 10 bases in the middle. CDR1 is LNHNV and CDR2 is YYDKDF in the germline V gene (reference sequence). This CDR3 contains 14 residues. The CDR3 DNA reads as TGTGCCACCAGCAGAGATTCGGGTTACCAGCCCCAGCATTTT. It yields the protein CATSRDSGYQPQHF.

This chain links TRBV29-1 with TRBJ1-1; no definite D call. This CDR3 comprises 12 residues. V shed 5 bases and J shed 6 bases, with 13 bases lying between them. Germline V lookup: CDR1 SQVTM, CDR2 ANQGSEA. The CDR3, as DNA: TGCAGCGTTCTTGCCTCAAGATCTGAAGCTTTCTTT. Its translation: CSVLASRSEAFF.

This clone showed up just a few times. V gene TRBV10-3 combines with J gene TRBJ2-2; 7 bases map to TRBD1. This CDR3 is built from 16 residues. Germline assignment: CDR1 ENHRY and CDR2 SYGVKD. The V gene end was trimmed by 5 bases and the J gene end by 0 bases; junction bases not matched to a gene: 6. DNA for the CDR3: TGTGCCATCAGTTCAGACAGGGATGCGAACACCGGGGAGCTGTTTTTT. Translated: CAISSDRDANTGELFF.

This clone is a singleton in its sample. This rearrangement joins TRBV2 to TRBJ1-5; tentatively, D is TRBD1 (6 bases). The ends were cut back, 1 base at V and 1 base at J, with 11 bases in the middle. The CDR3 consists of 16 residues. CDR1 is SNHLY and CDR2 is FYNNEI in the germline V gene. CDR3 sequence reads: CASSEGGRRSNQPQHF. Written as DNA, the CDR3 is TGTGCCAGCAGTGAAGGGGGGCGTCGAAGCAATCAGCCCCAGCATTTT. The variable domain in full, with the rest retrieved from reference TRBV2 and TRBJ1-5, is EPEVTQTPSHQVTQMGQEVILRCVPISNHLYFYWYRQILGQKVEFLVSFYNNEISEKSEIFDDQFSVERPDGSNFTLKIRSTKLEDSAMYFCASSEGGRRSNQPQHFGDGTRLSIL.

This clone was found once. The rearrangement uses TRBV10-3 and TRBJ2-2; D not certain. V was shortened by 2 bases and J by 0 bases, with 4 bases between the two germline ends. CDR3 length equals 14 residues. Germline lookup yields CDR1 ENHRY and CDR2 SYGVKD. This CDR3 is CAISEGANTGELFF. In DNA, the CDR3 is TGTGCCATCAGTGAGGGCGCGAACACCGGGGAGCTGTTTTTT.

The CDR3 DNA follows: TGTGCCAGCAGCTTAGATGAGGGATCACCCCTCCACTTT. Translating it yields CASSLDEGSPLHF. The chain links TRBV7-9 to TRBJ1-6; D not certain. This CDR3 has 13 amino acids. V gave up 1 base and J gave up 10 bases, with 8 bases separating them. Germline CDR1 reads SEHNR; CDR2 reads FQNEAQ (reference sequence).

J is TRBJ2-1 and V is TRBV29-1; 8 bases are a match to TRBD2. The trim removed 3 bases at V and 7 bases at J, leaving 8 bases unmatched. The CDR3 is 14 residues long. CDR1 and CDR2 (germline): SQVTM, ANQGSEA. CDR3: CSVDGLARENEQFF. The DNA of the CDR3 is TGCAGCGTTGACGGACTAGCAAGGGAGAATGAGCAGTTCTTC.

The chain is built from TRBV7-2 and TRBJ1-5; possibly TRBD1 for D (6 bases). CDR3 length: 15 residues. Trimming cost V 5 bases and J 1 base, with 12 bases left between them. CDR1 is SGHTA and CDR2 is FQGNSA in the germline V gene. CDR3 sequence reads: CASSPGGGSNQPQHF. The CDR3 nucleotides are TGTGCCAGCAGCCCCGGGGGCGGGAGCAATCAGCCCCAGCATTTT.

DNA for the CDR3: TGTGCCAGCAGCTTACTAGCGGGGGGCACAGATACGCAGTATTTT. It codes for CASSLLAGGTDTQYF. This chain joins TRBV7-2 and TRBJ2-3, with 10 nucleotides matching TRBD2. Germline loops: CDR1 SGHTA, CDR2 FQGNSA. The CDR3 spans 15 residues. The V and J ends lost 2 bases and 1 base, in that order; junction bases with no gene match: 0.

The V gene is TRBV10-3, the J gene TRBJ2-2; TRBD2 is a possible D gene (6 bases). Germline CDR1 ENHRY, CDR2 SYGVKD. This CDR3 has 14 amino acids. V was trimmed by 8 bases and J by 3 bases, leaving 13 bases between them. This CDR3 is CAIPGGFDTGELFF. CDR3 in DNA: TGTGCCATCCCCGGAGGGTTCGACACCGGGGAGCTGTTTTTT.

This rearrangement joins TRBV5-1 to TRBJ1-1; 8 positions agree with TRBD1. The CDR3 totals 14 residues. The germline CDR1 and CDR2 sequences are SGHRS and YFSETQ. With V trimmed by 6 bases and J by 0 bases, 4 bases remained unmatched. The CDR3 here is CASTQGALNTEAFF. The CDR3 bases are TGCGCCAGCACCCAGGGGGCTTTGAACACTGAAGCTTTCTTT.

The genes are TRBV5-1 and TRBJ2-1; a possible D gene is TRBD2 (6 bases). The CDR3 length is 15 residues. Germline CDR1 and CDR2: SGHRS and YFSETQ. The V end was cut by 4 bases, the J end by 0 bases, with 11 bases between. CDR3 residues: CASSAAGGSYNEQFF. CDR3 in DNA: TGCGCCAGCAGCGCAGCGGGCGGCTCCTACAATGAGCAGTTCTTC.

This chain links TRBV9 with TRBJ1-1, with D possibly matching TRBD1 (5 bases). V lost 4 bases, J lost 2 bases, and 9 bases lay in between. Germline-derived CDR1 and CDR2 are SGDLS and YYNGEE. CDR3 length: 13 amino acids. The CDR3 reads CASSPRVNTEAFF. Written as DNA, the CDR3 is TGTGCCAGCAGCCCCAGGGTAAACACTGAAGCTTTCTTT.

The gene calls are TRBV9 and TRBJ1-2; D remains ambiguous. CDR3 length: 12 residues. Trimming stripped 4 bases from V and 6 bases from J, with 10 bases between. Germline CDR1 and CDR2: SGDLS and YYNGEE. The CDR3 loop reads CASSPWTDGYTF. DNA of the CDR3: TGTGCCAGCAGCCCGTGGACGGATGGCTACACCTTC.

V gene TRBV29-1 combines with J gene TRBJ2-1; D is unclear. The V and J ends lost 4 bases and 10 bases respectively, with 17 bases between them. CDR1 and CDR2 (germline): SQVTM, ANQGSEA. CDR3 length equals 13 residues. CDR3 DNA sequence: TGCAGCGTTGCCACTTCCGGCAATAGGGAGCAGTTCTTC. As protein: CSVATSGNREQFF.

This clone was observed a few times. CDR3 sequence: CASSQGAGNNNEQFF. The CDR3 DNA sequence: TGCGCCAGCAGCCAAGGGGCAGGGAACAACAATGAGCAGTTCTTC. The chain employs TRBV4-3 and TRBJ2-1, with D possibly being TRBD1 (5 bases). CDR1 and CDR2 from the germline V gene are LGHNA and YSLEER. V gave up 1 base and J gave up 5 bases, with 12 bases separating them. This CDR3 spans 15 amino acids.

The chain is built from TRBV29-1 and TRBJ2-7, with 8 bases lining up with TRBD1. Germline lookup yields CDR1 SQVTM and CDR2 ANQGSEA. The trim removed 1 base at V and 0 bases at J, leaving 5 bases unmatched. The CDR3 extends over 15 amino acids. The CDR3 nucleotides are TGCAGCGTTGAAGGGACAGGGAAGAGCTCCTACGAGCAGTACTTC. Translated: CSVEGTGKSSYEQYF.

The genes are TRBV2 and TRBJ1-5; the D is unclear. The CDR3 is 12 residues long. Trimming left V 8 bases short and J 1 base short, with 6 bases between. Germline-derived CDR1 and CDR2 are SNHLY and FYNNEI. CDR3 DNA: TGTGCCAGCGGAGAGAGCAATCAGCCCCAGCATTTT. It is translated as CASGESNQPQHF. Using reference TRBV2 and TRBJ1-5 for the parts outside the CDR3, the full variable domain is EPEVTQTPSHQVTQMGQEVILRCVPISNHLYFYWYRQILGQKVEFLVSFYNNEISEKSEIFDDQFSVERPDGSNFTLKIRSTKLEDSAMYFCASGESNQPQHFGDGTRLSIL.